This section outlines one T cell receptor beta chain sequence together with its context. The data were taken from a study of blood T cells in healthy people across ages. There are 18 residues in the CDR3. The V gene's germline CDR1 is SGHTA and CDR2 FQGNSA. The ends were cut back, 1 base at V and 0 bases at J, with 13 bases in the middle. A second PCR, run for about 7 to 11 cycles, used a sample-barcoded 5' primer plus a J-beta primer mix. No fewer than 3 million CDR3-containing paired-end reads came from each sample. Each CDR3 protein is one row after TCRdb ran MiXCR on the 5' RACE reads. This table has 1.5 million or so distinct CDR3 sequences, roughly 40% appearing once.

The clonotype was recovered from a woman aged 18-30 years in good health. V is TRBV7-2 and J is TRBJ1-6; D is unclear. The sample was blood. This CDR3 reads CASSLVATPSSYNSPLHF. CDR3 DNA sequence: TGTGCCAGCAGCTTAGTCGCCACGCCATCCTCCTATAATTCACCCCTCCACTTT.